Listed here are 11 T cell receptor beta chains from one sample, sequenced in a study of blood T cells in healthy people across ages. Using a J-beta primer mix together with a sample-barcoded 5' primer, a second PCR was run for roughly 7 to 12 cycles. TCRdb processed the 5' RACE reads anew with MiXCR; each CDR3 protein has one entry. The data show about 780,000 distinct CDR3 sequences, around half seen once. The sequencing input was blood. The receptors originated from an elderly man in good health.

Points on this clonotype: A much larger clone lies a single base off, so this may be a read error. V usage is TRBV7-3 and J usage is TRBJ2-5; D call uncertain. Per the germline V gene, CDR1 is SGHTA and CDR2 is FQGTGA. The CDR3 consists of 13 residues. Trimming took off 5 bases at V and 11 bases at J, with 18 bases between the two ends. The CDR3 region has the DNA TGTGCCAGCAGCATTGATCGGATAAGTGAGCAGTACTTC. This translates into CASSIDRISEQYF.

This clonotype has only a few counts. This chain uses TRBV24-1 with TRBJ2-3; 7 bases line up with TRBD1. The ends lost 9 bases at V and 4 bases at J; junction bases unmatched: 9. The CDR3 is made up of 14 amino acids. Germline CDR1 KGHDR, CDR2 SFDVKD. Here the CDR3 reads CATGPQGFADTQYF. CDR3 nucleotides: TGTGCCACCGGGCCACAGGGGTTTGCAGATACGCAGTATTTT.

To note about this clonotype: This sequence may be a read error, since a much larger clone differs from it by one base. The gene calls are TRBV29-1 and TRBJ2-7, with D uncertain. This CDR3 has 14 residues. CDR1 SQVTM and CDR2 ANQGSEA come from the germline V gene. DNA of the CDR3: TGCAGCGTTAAAGATTCGCGAGTTGCCTACGAGCAGTACTTC. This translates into CSVKDSRVAYEQYF.

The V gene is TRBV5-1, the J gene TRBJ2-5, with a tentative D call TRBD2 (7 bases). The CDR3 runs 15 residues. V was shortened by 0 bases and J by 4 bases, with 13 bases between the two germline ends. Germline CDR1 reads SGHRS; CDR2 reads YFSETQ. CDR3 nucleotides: TGCGCCAGCAGCTTGGGGGACCGGGGGGCAGAGACCCAGTACTTC. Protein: CASSLGDRGAETQYF. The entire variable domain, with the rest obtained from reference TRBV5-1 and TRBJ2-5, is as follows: KAGVTQTPRYLIKTRGQQVTLSCSPISGHRSVSWYQQTPGQGLQFLFEYFSETQRNKGNFPGRFSGRQFSNSRSEMNVSTLELGDSALYLCASSLGDRGAETQYFGPGTRLLVL.

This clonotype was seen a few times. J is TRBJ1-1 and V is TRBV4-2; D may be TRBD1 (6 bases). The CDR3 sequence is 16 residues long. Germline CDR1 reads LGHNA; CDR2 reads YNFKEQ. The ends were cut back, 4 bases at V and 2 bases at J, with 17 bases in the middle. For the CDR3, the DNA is TGTGCCAGCAGCCCCACGAGAGGACAGATCAACACTGAAGCTTTCTTT. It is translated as CASSPTRGQINTEAFF.

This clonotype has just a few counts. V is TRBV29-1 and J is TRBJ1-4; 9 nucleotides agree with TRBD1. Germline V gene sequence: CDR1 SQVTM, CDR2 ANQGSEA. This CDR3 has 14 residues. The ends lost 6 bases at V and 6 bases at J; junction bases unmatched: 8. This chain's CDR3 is CSVHTGGAYEKLFF. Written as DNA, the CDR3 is TGCAGCGTGCACACAGGGGGCGCTTATGAAAAACTGTTTTTT.

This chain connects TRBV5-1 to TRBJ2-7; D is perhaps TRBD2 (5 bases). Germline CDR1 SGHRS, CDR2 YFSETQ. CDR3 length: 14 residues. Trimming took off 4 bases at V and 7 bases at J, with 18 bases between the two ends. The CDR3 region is CASSPVLFRDEQYF. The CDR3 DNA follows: TGCGCCAGCAGCCCAGTGCTATTTCGGGATGAGCAGTACTTC. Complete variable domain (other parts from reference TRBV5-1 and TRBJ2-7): KAGVTQTPRYLIKTRGQQVTLSCSPISGHRSVSWYQQTPGQGLQFLFEYFSETQRNKGNFPGRFSGRQFSNSRSEMNVSTLELGDSALYLCASSPVLFRDEQYFGPGTRLTVT.

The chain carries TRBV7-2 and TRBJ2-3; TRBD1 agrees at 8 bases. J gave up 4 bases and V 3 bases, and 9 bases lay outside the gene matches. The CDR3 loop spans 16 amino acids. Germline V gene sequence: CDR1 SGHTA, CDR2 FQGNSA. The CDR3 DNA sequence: TGTGCCAGCAGCTTTGGGTCAAACAGGGGGGCAGATACGCAGTATTTT. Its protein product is CASSFGSNRGADTQYF.

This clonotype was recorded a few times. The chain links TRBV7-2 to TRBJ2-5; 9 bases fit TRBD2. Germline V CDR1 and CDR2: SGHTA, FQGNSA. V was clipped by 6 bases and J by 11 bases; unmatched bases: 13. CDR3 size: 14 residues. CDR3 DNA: TGTGCCAGCAGTAACCGAGCGGGAGGCGGAGAGCAGTACTTC. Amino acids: CASSNRAGGGEQYF.

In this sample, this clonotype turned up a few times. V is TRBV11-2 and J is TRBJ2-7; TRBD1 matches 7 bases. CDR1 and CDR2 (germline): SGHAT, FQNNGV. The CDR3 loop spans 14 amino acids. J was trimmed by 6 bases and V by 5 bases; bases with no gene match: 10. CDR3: CASSPGDSSVEQYF. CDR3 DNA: TGTGCCAGCAGCCCTGGGGACAGTTCGGTCGAGCAGTACTTC.

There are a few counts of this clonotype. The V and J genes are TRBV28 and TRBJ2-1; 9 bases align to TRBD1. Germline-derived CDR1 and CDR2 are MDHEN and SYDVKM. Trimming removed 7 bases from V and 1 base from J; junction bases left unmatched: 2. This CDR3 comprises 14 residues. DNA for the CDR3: TGTGCCAGCATCGGACAGGGGTCCTACAATGAGCAGTTCTTC. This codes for CASIGQGSYNEQFF.